This T cell receptor (beta chain) was identified in a study of T cells in Graves' hyperthyroidism and ophthalmopathy. V lost 0 bases, J lost 1 base, and 15 bases lay in between. The V gene's germline CDR1 is DFQATT and CDR2 SNEGSKA (reference sequence). This CDR3 has 16 residues. RNA transcripts served as the template for amplifying TCR beta CDR3 regions. The HTBI primer set served for first-round RT-PCR of the TCR CDR3. MiXCR, applied by TCRdb to the multiplex PCR reads, yields one record per CDR3 protein. The data contain 250,000 to 400,000 distinct CDR3 sequences, 12% to 15% of them seen just once; the ten biggest clones take up approximately 35%. The study's findings and limits: From stable hyperthyroidism, ophthalmopathy was separated by a 13 V-J model.

A remark on this clonotype: Its antigen is as yet unknown.

Ophthalmopathy cases scored 3 or more on the Clinical Activity Score and 4 or more on NOSPECS grade, with duration below 3 months. The sequence derives from a middle-aged woman with Graves' ophthalmopathy. The V call is TRBV20-1, the J call TRBJ1-1; D is ambiguous. Sequenced sample: blood. The CDR3 sequence is CSARDYQPAGNTEAFF. CDR3 in DNA: TGCAGTGCTAGAGATTATCAACCGGCGGGGAACACTGAAGCTTTCTTT.